This T cell receptor beta chain appears in the sequencing data of a study of T cells in localized non-small cell lung cancer. Study-wide findings and caveats: Sequencing covered just one tumor region, so heterogeneity cannot be ruled out. Median detection of top 100 tumor clones in adjacent lung was 57 clones.

CDR3 length equals 16 residues. V shed 3 bases and J 0 bases; nucleotides not matched to a gene: 3. Germline CDR1 reads KGHSH; CDR2 reads LQKENI. Turning to this clone: Its matching antigen is unknown.

The assay was immunoSEQ multiplex PCR, and TCRdb's table has in-frame clones only and misses some. The sample carries approximately 30,000 clones, 88% recorded once. The chain links TRBV18 to TRBJ2-4, with TRBD1 matching 9 bases. This clonotype originated in a woman aged 40-69 years with stage I lung adenocarcinoma. Sequencing was performed on peripheral blood, taken before any cancer treatment. The CDR3 bases are TGTGCCAGCTCACCGGGACAGGGTCTAGCCAAAAACATTCAGTACTTC. As protein: CASSPGQGLAKNIQYF. Full variable domain (remainder filled in from reference TRBV18 and TRBJ2-4): NAGVMQNPRHLVRRRGQEARLRCSPMKGHSHVYWYRQLPEEGLKFMVYLQKENIIDESGMPKERFSAEFPKEGPSILRIQQVVRGDSAAYFCASSPGQGLAKNIQYFGAGTRLSVL.